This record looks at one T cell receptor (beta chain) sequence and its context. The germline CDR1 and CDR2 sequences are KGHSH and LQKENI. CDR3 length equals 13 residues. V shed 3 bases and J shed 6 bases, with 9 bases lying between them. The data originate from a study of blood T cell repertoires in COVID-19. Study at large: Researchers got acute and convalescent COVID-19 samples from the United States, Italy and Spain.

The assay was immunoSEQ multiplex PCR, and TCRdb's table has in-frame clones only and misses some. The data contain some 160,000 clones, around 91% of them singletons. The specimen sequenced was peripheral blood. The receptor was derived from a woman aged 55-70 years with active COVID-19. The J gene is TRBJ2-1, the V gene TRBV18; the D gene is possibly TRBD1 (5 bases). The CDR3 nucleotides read TGTGCCAGCTCACCCCGGCAGGGCAATGAGCAGTTCTTC. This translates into CASSPRQGNEQFF.